The entry that follows covers one TCR beta chain sequence. Its specificity is not known. Sequenced by immunoSEQ multiplex PCR; TCRdb stores in-frame clones only, minus some. The table includes tens of thousands of clones, approximately 84% detected once. These data originate in a study of T cells in localized non-small cell lung cancer. Whole-study findings and limits: Appearing in adjacent lung were a median about 50 of the top 100 tumor clones. It was uninvolved adjacent lung that showed the highest T cell clonality, exceeding tumor.

In germline, CDR1 is SGHAT, CDR2 FQNNGV. The V segment lost 5 bases and the J segment 6 bases; nucleotides outside the gene matches: 6. The CDR3 spans 15 residues. This material consisted of peripheral blood, taken before any cancer treatment. The TCR originated in a female donor of 60 years or more with stage I lung adenocarcinoma. The chain has TRBV11-2 and TRBJ2-5; TRBD2 matches 13 bases. The CDR3 nucleotides read TGTGCCAGCAGCCGCGGGACTAGCGGGATACAGACCCAGTACTTC. Encoded protein: CASSRGTSGIQTQYF.